The 25 T cell receptor beta chains presented below share a single source sample, sequenced in a study of control samples from healthy donors and cancer patients (dated by TCRdb to 2018 to 2020). The library was obtained by the immunoSEQ multiplex PCR assay. What TCRdb holds here is the immuneACCESS table cut down to in-frame rearrangements. Part of the clones is not present; checked against another copy, under half of the missing clones reflect an unresolved V gene, and the others are unexplained. The sample records about 130,000 clones, approximately 90% of which are singletons. The ten largest clonotypes hold almost 2.5% of the sample. Sequenced: blood. These receptors all stem from a man younger than 35 in good health.

V gene TRBV10-3 combines with J gene TRBJ1-5; no firm D call. Germline V gene lookup returns CDR1 ENHRY and CDR2 SYGVKD. This CDR3 spans 14 amino acids. V dropped 3 bases and J dropped 4 bases, with 10 bases sitting between them. CDR3 sequence: CAISEGQNNQPQHF. The CDR3 DNA reads TGTGCCATCAGTGAAGGTCAGAATAATCAGCCCCAGCATTTT.

The genes are TRBV11-3 and TRBJ2-1; 9 bases agree with TRBD2. Germline CDR1 reads SGHNT; CDR2 reads YENEEA. The ends lost 4 bases at V and 6 bases at J; junction bases unmatched: 1. This CDR3 comprises 13 residues. The CDR3 DNA reads TGTGCCAGCAGCTCTAGCGGGGTCAATGAGCAGTTCTTC. This gives the protein CASSSSGVNEQFF.

J is TRBJ2-1 and V is TRBV10-3, with TRBD2 as a possible D gene (6 bases). Germline values: CDR1 ENHRY, CDR2 SYGVKD. Trimming took 6 bases from V and 3 from J, leaving 6 bases between them. The CDR3 length is 12 residues. The CDR3 region is CAIRGGYNEQFF. The CDR3 DNA follows: TGTGCCATCAGGGGAGGCTACAATGAGCAGTTCTTC.

The rearrangement joins TRBV14 to TRBJ2-7; weak D call: TRBD1 (6 bases). Germline CDR1 and CDR2: SGHDN and FVKESK. V lost 6 bases to trimming and J lost 7 bases, with 16 bases between them. The CDR3 loop spans 13 amino acids. The CDR3 DNA sequence: TGTGCCAGCAGTCTCGTAACAGGGCGAGAGCAGTACGTC. Its translation: CASSLVTGREQYV.

This clone was seen a handful of times. J is TRBJ2-5 and V is TRBV5-6; 12 bases line up with TRBD2. The CDR3 contains 16 residues. Germline loops: CDR1 SGHDT, CDR2 YYEEEE. V dropped 0 bases and J dropped 6; count of bases not matched to a gene: 6. In DNA, the CDR3 is TGTGCCAGCAGCTTGGAGGCTAGCGGGAGGGGAAAGACCCAGTACTTC. Protein product: CASSLEASGRGKTQYF.

This clone appeared a single time. The V gene is TRBV11-2, the J gene TRBJ2-7; D gene unclear. The CDR3 contains 13 residues. The ends were cut back, 3 bases at V and 2 bases at J, with 8 bases in the middle. The germline V gene encodes CDR1 SGHAT and CDR2 FQNNGV. The CDR3 bases are TGTGCCAGCAGCTTGGCCTCCACCTACGAGCAGTACTTC. Amino acids: CASSLASTYEQYF.

This clone has more than one count but fewer than ten. The chain employs TRBV7-9 and TRBJ1-5, with 11 bases matching TRBD1. V gave up 5 bases and J gave up 4 bases; unmatched junction bases: 4. The CDR3 runs 15 residues. Germline loops: CDR1 SEHNR, CDR2 FQNEAQ (reference sequence). In nucleotides, the CDR3 is TGTGCCAGCAGCCCCGGACAGGGGGCAAATCAGCCCCAGCATTTT. Translated, it gives CASSPGQGANQPQHF.

J is TRBJ2-3 and V is TRBV14, with D unresolved. Germline V gene sequence: CDR1 SGHDN, CDR2 FVKESK. The V and J ends lost 0 bases and 6 bases respectively, with 10 bases between them. The CDR3 consists of 14 residues. CDR3 sequence reads: CASSQESYGDTQYF. In nucleotides, the CDR3 is TGTGCCAGCAGCCAAGAGAGTTACGGTGATACGCAGTATTTT.

This rearrangement joins TRBV2 to TRBJ2-2; 11 nucleotides match TRBD2. This CDR3 spans 15 amino acids. Per germline, CDR1 SNHLY and CDR2 FYNNEI. The junction had 0 bases not matched to a gene; V was cut back by 3 bases and J by 3 bases. CDR3 sequence reads: CASSETSGDTGELFF. CDR3 in DNA: TGTGCCAGCAGTGAGACTAGCGGGGACACCGGGGAGCTGTTTTTT.

The chain joins TRBV6-5 to TRBJ1-5; D gene ambiguous. V was clipped by 0 bases and J by 6 bases, with 6 bases between them. The germline V gene encodes CDR1 MNHEY and CDR2 SVGAGI. The CDR3 runs to 13 residues. CDR3 nucleotide sequence: TGTGCCAGCAGTTACTCGACGAGTCAGCCCCAGCATTTT. Encoded protein: CASSYSTSQPQHF.

The CDR3, as DNA: TGTGCCTATTCTACGGGGGGCGGCAATCAGCCCCAGCATTTT. Its protein is CAYSTGGGNQPQHF. J is TRBJ1-5 and V is TRBV30, with D possibly being TRBD1 (6 bases). V was cut by 7 bases and J by 2 bases, with 15 bases left in between. The germline V gene encodes CDR1 GTSNPN and CDR2 SVGIG (reference sequence). The CDR3 consists of 14 residues. The variable domain in full, with the rest retrieved from reference TRBV30 and TRBJ1-5, is SQTIHQWPATLVQPVGSPLSLECTVEGTSNPNLYWYRQAAGRGLQLLFYSVGIGQISSEVPQNLSASRPQDRQFILSSKKLLLSDSGFYLCAYSTGGGNQPQHFGDGTRLSIL.

CDR3 in amino acids: CASSSNNRGDSYEQYF. The CDR3 DNA follows: TGTGCCAGCAGCTCAAATAACAGGGGGGACTCCTACGAGCAGTACTTC. This chain links TRBV7-4 with TRBJ2-7; 8 bases fit TRBD1. V was clipped by 4 bases and J by 0 bases; unmatched bases: 8. Germline V lookup: CDR1 SGHVT, CDR2 SQSDAQ. The CDR3 length is 16 residues.

The rearrangement links TRBV18 to TRBJ2-4, with D perhaps matching TRBD2 (6 bases). The CDR3 is 16 residues long. CDR1 is KGHSH, CDR2 LQKENI, per germline. V dropped 7 bases and J dropped 0 bases, with 16 bases sitting between them. CDR3 in DNA: TGTGCCAGCTTCACCTTGGAGGGGCTAGCCAAAAACATTCAGTACTTC. It yields the protein CASFTLEGLAKNIQYF.

This chain joins TRBV4-1 and TRBJ2-3; D is possibly TRBD2 (5 bases). V was pared by 3 bases and J by 2 bases, with 12 bases between. The germline V gene encodes CDR1 MGHRA and CDR2 YSYEKL. There are 15 residues in the CDR3. CDR3 loop: CASSHLKLVTDTQYF. The DNA for the CDR3 is TGCGCCAGCAGCCACTTGAAACTAGTCACAGATACGCAGTATTTT.

The chain carries TRBV5-1 and TRBJ2-7; TRBD2 matches 9 bases. The CDR3 is 15 amino acids. J gave up 4 bases and V 4 bases, and 9 bases lay outside the gene matches. CDR1 and CDR2 (germline): SGHRS, YFSETQ. The CDR3 protein is CASSLGSGGYYEQYF. CDR3 coding DNA: TGCGCCAGCAGCCTTGGGAGCGGGGGGTATTACGAGCAGTACTTC.

V usage is TRBV6-2 or TRBV6-3 and J usage is TRBJ2-3; the D gene is possibly TRBD2 (5 bases). The CDR3 spans 15 residues. Germline V gives CDR1 MNHEY, CDR2 SVGEGT. V was clipped by 8 bases and J by 1 base, with 16 bases between them. CDR3 region: CASCNWEIGTDTQYF. CDR3 nucleotide sequence: TGTGCCAGCTGTAACTGGGAGATCGGCACAGATACGCAGTATTTT.

V and J are TRBV5-1 and TRBJ1-6, with a tentative D call TRBD1 (5 bases). The V end was cut by 3 bases, the J end by 8 bases, with 15 bases between. The CDR3 is 15 amino acids. The germline gives CDR1 SGHRS, CDR2 YFSETQ. The CDR3 is CASSSYSGSDSPLHF. For the CDR3, the DNA is TGCGCCAGCAGCTCTTACTCAGGGTCGGATTCACCCCTCCACTTT.

The V gene is TRBV19, the J gene TRBJ1-1; unclear D gene. CDR1 LNHDA and CDR2 SQIVND come from the germline V gene (reference sequence). The length of the CDR3 is 14 residues. Trimming cost V 5 bases and J 8 bases, with 18 bases left between them. This CDR3 is CASSQVGRSPEAFF. In DNA form, the CDR3 reads TGTGCCAGTAGTCAGGTAGGGCGATCTCCCGAAGCTTTCTTT.

The gene calls are TRBV5-1 and TRBJ2-6; tentatively, D is TRBD1 (6 bases). Trimming shortened V by 5 bases and J by 0 bases, and 24 bases separated the two germline ends. This CDR3 spans 20 amino acids. CDR1 SGHRS and CDR2 YFSETQ come from the germline V gene. CDR3 nucleotides: TGCGCCAGCAGTTTACCCCGGACAGCAACCCTTCTCTCTGGGGCCAACGTCCTGACTTTC. This encodes CASSLPRTATLLSGANVLTF.

The chain links TRBV7-2 to TRBJ2-7; no clear D. Germline lookup yields CDR1 SGHTA and CDR2 FQGNSA. Trimming pared 2 bases from V and 2 bases from J, leaving 10 bases between. This CDR3 has 14 amino acids. CDR3 sequence reads: CASSLSPDTYEQYV. For the CDR3, the DNA is TGTGCCAGCAGCTTATCACCTGATACCTACGAGCAGTACGTC.

V and J are TRBV12-5 and TRBJ2-1, with TRBD1 identical over 10 bases. The germline gives CDR1 LGHNT, CDR2 FRNRAP. V was pared by 4 bases and J by 7 bases, with 7 bases of the junction left unmatched. The CDR3 is 15 residues long. The CDR3 nucleotides read TGTGCTAGTGGTTCAGGACAGGGGGTTAAGAATGAGCAGTTCTTC. It encodes CASGSGQGVKNEQFF.

This clone was seen a single time. The CDR3 region has the DNA TGTGCCAGCAGTTACAGGGGCGAACCAATTTACAATGAGCAGTTCTTC. Amino acid sequence: CASSYRGEPIYNEQFF. The chain joins TRBV6-2 or TRBV6-3 to TRBJ2-1; D may be TRBD1 (5 bases). CDR1 and CDR2 from the germline V gene are MNHEY and SVGEGT. V was trimmed by 2 bases and J by 4 bases, leaving 15 bases between them. The CDR3 extends over 16 amino acids.

The CDR3 DNA reads TGTGCCAGCTCTCCTAGGACAGGGGGCCACAATGAGCAGTTCTTC. Residues: CASSPRTGGHNEQFF. The rearrangement uses TRBV18 and TRBJ2-1; 11 bases are shared with TRBD1. Germline V gene sequence: CDR1 KGHSH, CDR2 LQKENI. The ends lost 6 bases at V and 5 bases at J; junction bases unmatched: 6. The CDR3 runs to 15 residues.

Only one count was recorded for this clone. V and J are TRBV7-9 and TRBJ1-1, with D maybe TRBD1 (5 bases). Germline values: CDR1 SEHNR, CDR2 FQNEAQ (reference sequence). V lost 7 bases, J lost 4 bases, and 16 bases lay in between. The CDR3 totals 14 residues. Here the CDR3 reads CASTPTSGSTEAFF. The CDR3 region has the DNA TGTGCCAGCACCCCTACTTCAGGGTCCACTGAAGCTTTCTTT.

J is TRBJ2-7 and V is TRBV2, with a possible D match to TRBD1 (6 bases). The CDR3 is 17 amino acids. Germline V CDR1 and CDR2: SNHLY, FYNNEI. The V end was cut by 9 bases, the J end by 6 bases, with 30 bases between. The CDR3 spells CASNSKNRVRGPPEQYV. The CDR3 DNA reads as TGTGCCAGTAACTCGAAAAACAGGGTCCGGGGTCCCCCCGAGCAGTACGTC.